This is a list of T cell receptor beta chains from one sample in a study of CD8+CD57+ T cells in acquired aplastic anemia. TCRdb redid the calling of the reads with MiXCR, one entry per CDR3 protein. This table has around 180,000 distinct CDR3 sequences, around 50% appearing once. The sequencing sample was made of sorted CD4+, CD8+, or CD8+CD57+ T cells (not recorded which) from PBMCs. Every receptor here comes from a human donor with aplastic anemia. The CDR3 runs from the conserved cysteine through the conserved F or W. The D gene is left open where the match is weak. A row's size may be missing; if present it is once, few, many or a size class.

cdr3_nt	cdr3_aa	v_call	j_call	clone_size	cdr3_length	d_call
TGTGCCAGCAGTGACAGGGCTGGAAACACCATATATTTT	CASSDRAGNTIYF	TRBV6-1	TRBJ1-3	many	13	.
TGTGCCAGCAGCAGCCGATTAGCGGGGCCCTACAATGAGCAGTTCTTC	CASSSRLAGPYNEQFF	TRBV11-1	TRBJ2-1	.	16	TRBD2
TGCGCCAGCAGCTTTGGGGGGGACAGGGAAAAAGAGACCCAGTACTTC	CASSFGGDREKETQYF	TRBV5-1	TRBJ2-5	many	16	TRBD1
TGCGCCAGCAGCACCGGGGGTGGCGGGGGTGACTACGAGCAGTACTTC	CASSTGGGGGDYEQYF	TRBV5-1	TRBJ2-7	many	16	TRBD2
TGTGCCAGCAGCACGGGGGAGGGCTACGAGCAGTACTTC	CASSTGEGYEQYF	TRBV5-6	TRBJ2-7	.	13	TRBD2
TGTGCCAGCAGCTCCAGACTAGCGGGAGCCACAGATACGCAGTATTTT	CASSSRLAGATDTQYF	TRBV7-6	TRBJ2-3	once	16	TRBD2
TGTGCCAGCAAAAACAGAGGAAACACCATATATTTT	CASKNRGNTIYF	TRBV6-1	TRBJ1-3	many	12	.
TGTGCCAGCAGCCAGGGGATCGGGCGCACAGATACGCAGTATTTT	CASSQGIGRTDTQYF	TRBV7-6	TRBJ2-3	.	15	.
TGTGCCACCAGCAAGAAAGGGGCGGGCACCGGGGAGCTGTTTTTT	CATSKKGAGTGELFF	TRBV24-1	TRBJ2-2	.	15	.
TGCAGTGCTAGAGGCGTGACAGATACGCAGTATTTT	CSARGVTDTQYF	TRBV20-1	TRBJ2-3	few	12	.
TGTGCTAGCAGCCCCGACAGGCTTAATCAGCCCCAGCATTTT	CASSPDRLNQPQHF	TRBV7-7	TRBJ1-5	few	14	.
TGTGCCAGCAGCATAGAGCCTCCGGGACAGGGGGGCATTCAGTACTTC	CASSIEPPGQGGIQYF	TRBV7-3	TRBJ2-4	few	16	TRBD1
TGTGCCAGCAGCCGTGAGTGGGGCTCCTATGGCTACACCTTC	CASSREWGSYGYTF	TRBV5-4	TRBJ1-2	.	14	.
TGTGCCAGCAGCTTAGGCGGGGAAGGGAGCACAGATACGCAGTATTTT	CASSLGGEGSTDTQYF	TRBV11-2	TRBJ2-3	.	16	.
TGTGCCAGCAGCCTCGGACAGGGTTTGGGTGAGCAGTTCTTC	CASSLGQGLGEQFF	TRBV3-1	TRBJ2-1	few	14	TRBD1
TGCAGCAGCCATGGGGTCGTAGGTAGCAATCAGCCCCAGCATTTT	CSSHGVVGSNQPQHF	TRBV29-1	TRBJ1-5	.	15	.